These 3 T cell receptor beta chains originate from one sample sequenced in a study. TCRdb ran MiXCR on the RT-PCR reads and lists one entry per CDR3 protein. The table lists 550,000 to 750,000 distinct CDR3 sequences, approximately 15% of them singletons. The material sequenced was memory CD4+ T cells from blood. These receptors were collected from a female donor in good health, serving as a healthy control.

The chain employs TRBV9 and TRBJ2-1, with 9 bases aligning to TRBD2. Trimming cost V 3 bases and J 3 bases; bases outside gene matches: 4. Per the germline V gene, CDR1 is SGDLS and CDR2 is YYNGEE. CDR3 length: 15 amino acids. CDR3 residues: CASSALAGDYNEQFF. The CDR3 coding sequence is TGTGCCAGCAGCGCGTTAGCGGGAGACTACAATGAGCAGTTCTTC.

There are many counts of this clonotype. The CDR3 sequence: CAISETGLAGYNEQFF. In DNA, the CDR3 is TGTGCCATCAGTGAGACGGGACTAGCGGGATACAATGAGCAGTTCTTC. V gene TRBV10-3 combines with J gene TRBJ2-1, with TRBD2 identical over 13 bases. Germline loops: CDR1 ENHRY, CDR2 SYGVKD. The CDR3 contains 16 residues. The trim removed 2 bases at V and 4 bases at J, leaving 2 bases unmatched.

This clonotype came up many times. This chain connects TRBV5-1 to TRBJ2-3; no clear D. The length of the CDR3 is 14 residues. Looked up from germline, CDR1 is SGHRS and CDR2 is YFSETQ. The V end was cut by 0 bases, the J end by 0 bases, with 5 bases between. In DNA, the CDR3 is TGCGCCAGCAGCTTGGTGGACAGCACAGATACGCAGTATTTT. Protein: CASSLVDSTDTQYF.